The TCR beta chain described here comes from a study of OX40 agonist ivuxolimab in advanced cancers. Whole-study findings and limits: A proportion of nonresponders additionally exhibited low normalized T-cell clonal expansion.

Libraries were prepared by immunoSEQ multiplex PCR; TCRdb keeps only in-frame clonotypes and omits some of them. The sample has some 110,000 clones, 85% to 95% seen once; the top ten hold roughly 0.15%. Points on this clone: The antigen is unknown.

This CDR3 contains 13 residues. V trimming: 4 bases; J trimming: 1 base; junction bases outside the gene matches: 4. Germline lookup yields CDR1 GTSNPN and CDR2 SVGIG (reference sequence). The TCR was taken from an adult with an advanced solid tumor such as melanoma, head and neck, liver or kidney cancer. This specimen was CD4+ or CD8+ T cells sorted from blood, taken in a trial of the OX40 agonist ivuxolimab. This chain uses TRBV30 with TRBJ2-7; the match to TRBD1 covers 7 bases. DNA for the CDR3: TGTGCCTGGAACCTGGGACAGTCCTACGAGCAGTACTTC. Protein product: CAWNLGQSYEQYF.